This T cell receptor (beta chain) originates from a study of blood T cell repertoires in COVID-19. Across the whole study: Collection of acute and convalescent COVID-19 samples took place in the United States, Italy and Spain. PBMCs, B-cell-depleted T cells, or T cells provided the cDNA or gDNA that made up the material.

Patients in Seattle were enrolled during active infection, then followed longitudinally. Authors' processing steps: Counts of nucleated cells, estimated from reference gene primer amplification, were obtained. Profiling relied on immunoSEQ multiplex PCR, and the TCRdb table lists in-frame clones only, not all of them. V, J and clone size were drawn from that table, and D and trimming were deduced from the DNA. The sample lists roughly 250,000 clones; over 75% were seen once. CDR1 is MNHEY, CDR2 SVGAGI, per germline. V lost 6 bases to trimming and J lost 5 bases; unmatched junction nucleotides: 9. The CDR3 length is 14 residues.

The TCR was taken from a human donor with COVID-19, enrolled during active disease. The donor label of this sample is uncertain. The chain uses TRBV6-5 and TRBJ2-5; 7 bases map to TRBD2. The specimen sequenced was peripheral blood. The DNA of the CDR3 is TGTGCCAGCAGCACAATAGCGGGTTCGGAGACCCAGTACTTC. Translating it yields CASSTIAGSETQYF.